This T cell receptor beta chain emerged from a study of cytomegalovirus exposure and HLA in healthy donors. A note on this clone: Germline is not matched at one junction end, which may reflect a read error.

Use of 60 Vbeta and 13 Jbeta primers characterized the PCR. TCRdb's copy holds only in-frame clones and misses some; the assay was immunoSEQ multiplex PCR. The sample includes fewer than 200,000 clones, roughly 73% of them seen just once. Germline CDR1 reads MGHDK; CDR2 reads SYGVNS. The CDR3 is 15 amino acids. The receptor was isolated from a male donor in good health and CMV-seronegative. V is TRBV25-1 and J is TRBJ1-2, with TRBD1 identical over 7 bases. Sequencing input: PBMCs. CDR3 nucleotide sequence: TGTGTCAGCAGTGGATGGGACAGTTTAAACTATGGCTACACCTTC. This encodes CVSSGWDSLNYGYTF.